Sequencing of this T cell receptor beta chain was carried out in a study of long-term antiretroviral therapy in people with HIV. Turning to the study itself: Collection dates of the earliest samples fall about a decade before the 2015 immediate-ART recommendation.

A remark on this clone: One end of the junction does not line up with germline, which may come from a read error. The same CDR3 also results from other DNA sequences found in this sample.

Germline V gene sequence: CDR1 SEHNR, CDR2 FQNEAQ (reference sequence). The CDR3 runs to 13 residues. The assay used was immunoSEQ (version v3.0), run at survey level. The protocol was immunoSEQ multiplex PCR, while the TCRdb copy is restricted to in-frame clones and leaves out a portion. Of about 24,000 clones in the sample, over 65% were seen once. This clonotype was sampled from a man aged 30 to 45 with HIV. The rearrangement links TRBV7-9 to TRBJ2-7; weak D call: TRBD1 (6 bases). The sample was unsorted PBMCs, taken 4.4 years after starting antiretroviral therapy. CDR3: CASSLVGGHEQYF. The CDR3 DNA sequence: TGTGCCAGCAGTTTAGTTGGGGGCCACGAGCAGTACTTC.